This T cell receptor beta chain was sequenced in a study of blood T cell repertoires in COVID-19. About the study: Specimens from acute and convalescent COVID-19 originated in the United States, Italy and Spain. The analysed material was cDNA or gDNA that came from T cells, B-cell-depleted T cells, or PBMCs.

Germline trimming cut 7 bases from V and 6 bases from J; bases unmatched to any gene: 9. Germline CDR1 reads LNHDA; CDR2 reads SQIVND (reference sequence). CDR3 length equals 14 residues. Participant-given clinical history determined each cohort assignment. What the recovered Cohort 3 donors had was two negative PCRs, clearance, or symptom resolution. Assay: immunoSEQ multiplex PCR; the TCRdb copy retains only in-frame clones and omits some. The repertoire holds over 110,000 clones, with over 70% as singletons. Material for sequencing was PBMCs or T cells enriched from blood (not recorded which). The receptor was isolated from a man aged 60 to 69 who had recovered from COVID-19. V and J are TRBV19 and TRBJ2-7; 10 bases map to TRBD1. In DNA form, the CDR3 reads TGTGCCAGTATGGGGACAGGGGTAGCCGGCGAGCAGTACTTC. This codes for CASMGTGVAGEQYF. The variable domain in full, completed from reference TRBV19 and TRBJ2-7, reads DGGITQSPKYLFRKEGQNVTLSCEQNLNHDAMYWYRQDPGQGLRLIYYSQIVNDFQKGDIAEGYSVSREKKESFPLTVTSAQKNPTAFYLCASMGTGVAGEQYFGPGTRLTVT.